The T cell receptor beta chain described here comes from a study of response to subunit inactivated influenza vaccine (dated by TCRdb to 2016 to 2019). With regard to the full study: Deep quantitative profiling of the T cell receptor repertoire was used in the study to follow responses to a trivalent subunit inactivated influenza vaccine.

Interpreted using the paper, the time point label stands for: around 42 days after influenza vaccine administration. Between the V and J ends, shortened by 5 bases and 1 base respectively, the junction contains 9 bases. The CDR3, from cysteine to phenylalanine, totals 14 residues. This entry keeps only the CDR3 DNA: 42 bases, framed from base 1. Libraries were made using RT-PCR. TCRdb shows the sequencer as Illumina HiSeq 2500. TCRdb handled the public reads itself, with Q25 trimming in fastp and clone calling in MiXCR, and kept productive beta chains. Identical CDR3 proteins give one entry, which carries the most common genes and DNA. For this sample the table gives some 480,000 distinct CDR3 sequences, of which 11% were detected only once. The top ten hold over 9.5% of the sample. What the research found in general, with its limitations: It was suggested by the authors that each seasonal influenza vaccination may recruit only a limited number of new T cells.

This clonotype showed up just a few times. Its antigen specificity is not known. The sample holds no much larger clone one base away, and base qualities are not on file. The chain is made from TRBV12-3 or TRBV12-4 and TRBJ2-1; possibly the D gene is TRBD2, per 6 matching bases. This receptor was identified in a man aged 50 to 60 who received an inactivated influenza vaccine. Donor details come from another sample of the same person, matched by shared clones. This sample comprised PBMCs from blood, obtained 40 to 50 days after vaccination. The CDR3 protein: CASSDSGSYNEQFF. The sequenced DNA: TGTGCCAGCAGTGATAGCGGTTCCTACAATGAGCAGTTCTTC.